This T cell receptor beta chain was documented in a study of T-cell memory formation after mild COVID-19. Whole-study results and caveats: Pre-infection memory held some responding clones, suggesting pre-existing cross-reactive T cells responded.

The authors produced TCR alpha and TCR beta cDNA libraries with sample barcodes and UMIs by 5'RACE using constant-segment primers. TCRdb called the 5' RACE reads again in MiXCR, with one record for every CDR3 protein. The sample has 280,000 or so distinct CDR3 sequences, 18% seen once. The J segment lost 8 bases and the V segment lost 6 bases, leaving 8 bases of the junction unmatched. Germline-derived CDR1 and CDR2 are SEHNR and FQNEAQ (reference sequence). This CDR3 region has 13 residues. To note about this clonotype: Its target is unknown.

The sequencing input was PBMCs or a T cell subset sorted from them (not recorded which). This receptor was taken from a man between 18 and 29 years old who had mild COVID-19 (a few samples of this study predate the infection). Cell type and time point are not known. V usage is TRBV7-9 and J usage is TRBJ1-2, with 8 bases identical to TRBD1. CDR3: CASSSGQVSGYTF. The CDR3 DNA sequence: TGTGCCAGCAGTTCGGGACAGGTCTCGGGCTACACCTTC.